Below are 13 T cell receptor beta chains sequenced from a single sample in a study of blood T cell repertoires in COVID-19. Clones were read by immunoSEQ multiplex PCR, and TCRdb kept only the in-frame ones, dropping some. The sample carries tens of thousands of clones, 65% to 85% recorded once. Sequenced input: peripheral blood. Receptors were obtained from a woman aged 50 to 60 with active or convalescent COVID-19.

This clone was seen only once. The sample has other DNA sequences that encode this CDR3 too. The V and J genes are TRBV13 and TRBJ1-2, with TRBD1 as a possible D gene (6 bases). This CDR3 spans 15 amino acids. V lost 0 bases and J 7 bases, leaving 15 bases between the germline ends. Germline values: CDR1 PRHDT, CDR2 FYEKMQ (reference sequence). CDR3 DNA: TGTGCCAGCAGCTTAGGCGAGGGGGTGATAGGTGGCTACACCTTC. Its translation is CASSLGEGVIGGYTF.

This chain uses TRBV19 with TRBJ1-3; no clear D gene. V shed 4 bases and J shed 4 bases, with 17 bases lying between them. The CDR3 extends over 16 amino acids. CDR1 and CDR2 from the germline V gene are LNHDA and SQIVND (reference sequence). The CDR3 loop is CASSKPRGLRGNTIYF. CDR3 in DNA: TGTGCCAGTAGTAAACCCCGGGGTCTCCGGGGAAACACCATATATTTT.

This sequence joins TRBV19 and TRBJ1-4; D not resolved. Germline lookup yields CDR1 LNHDA and CDR2 SQIVND (reference sequence). V lost 4 bases and J 4 bases, leaving 13 bases between the germline ends. The CDR3 has 15 residues. CDR3 in amino acids: CASSTAVVGNEKLFF. The CDR3 coding sequence is TGTGCCAGTAGTACGGCGGTGGTCGGTAATGAAAAACTGTTTTTT.

V and J are TRBV6-5 and TRBJ2-1, with D perhaps matching TRBD1 (7 bases). Germline V gene data show CDR1 as MNHEY and CDR2 as SVGAGI. The V end was cut by 10 bases, the J end by 7 bases, with 23 bases between. This CDR3 comprises 15 residues. CDR3 nucleotide sequence: TGTGCCACCGGGGGAAGCCAGGGGGGTAGGAATGAGCAGTTCTTC. Protein: CATGGSQGGRNEQFF.

This chain links TRBV3-1 (or the pseudogene TRBV3-2) with TRBJ2-3; TRBD2 agrees at 13 bases. The trim removed 3 bases at V and 4 bases at J, leaving 7 bases unmatched. Germline CDR1 and CDR2: LGHDT and YNNKEL (reference sequence). This CDR3 has 17 residues. CDR3 sequence: CASSHRLAGGGADTQYF. The CDR3 coding sequence is TGTGCCAGCAGCCATAGACTAGCGGGAGGTGGAGCAGATACGCAGTATTTT.

V is TRBV20-1 and J is TRBJ1-5; weak D call: TRBD1 (5 bases). The CDR3 sequence is 11 residues long. From germline, CDR1 is DFQATT and CDR2 SNEGSKA (reference sequence). CDR3 coding DNA: TGCAGCACGGGGGGTTTGCAGCCCCAGCATTTT. Translating gives CSTGGLQPQHF.

J is TRBJ1-1 and V is TRBV5-4, with no clear D. The CDR3 covers 13 residues. The V gene's germline CDR1 is SGHNT and CDR2 YYREEE (reference sequence). Trimming removed 3 bases from V and 8 bases from J, with 14 bases in between. The CDR3 sequence: CASSSTVIEEAFF. The DNA of the CDR3 is TGTGCCAGCAGCTCCACAGTAATCGAAGAAGCTTTCTTT.

The chain's CDR3 is CASSPKREGETQYF. The CDR3 DNA is TGTGCCAGCTCACCCAAAAGGGAGGGGGAGACCCAGTACTTC. The rearrangement links TRBV18 to TRBJ2-5; 7 bases map to TRBD2. CDR1 is KGHSH, CDR2 LQKENI, per germline. V trimming: 3 bases; J trimming: 5 bases; junction bases outside the gene matches: 6. The CDR3 is 14 amino acids.

The V and J genes are TRBV9 and TRBJ2-1; TRBD2 aligns across 7 bases. The V gene's germline CDR1 is SGDLS and CDR2 YYNGEE. This CDR3 is built from 19 residues. V was pared by 0 bases and J by 2 bases, with 14 bases of the junction left unmatched. CDR3 sequence (DNA): TGTGCCAGCAGCGTAGACCGAGCCGGAGAGCGGGGAACCTACAATGAGCAGTTCTTC. Translating it yields CASSVDRAGERGTYNEQFF.

This clone occurred a few times. This chain links TRBV6-6 with TRBJ1-5; the D is unclear. CDR3 length equals 12 residues. V shed 4 bases and J shed 6 bases, with 7 bases lying between them. Germline loops: CDR1 MNHNY, CDR2 SVGAGI (reference sequence). The CDR3: CASSSRSQPQHF. The CDR3 nucleotides read TGTGCCAGCAGTTCTAGAAGTCAGCCCCAGCATTTT.

The chain is built from TRBV29-1 and TRBJ2-1; no clear D. From germline, CDR1 is SQVTM and CDR2 ANQGSEA. The CDR3 has 11 residues. The V end was cut by 3 bases, the J end by 3 bases, with 3 bases between. The CDR3 spells CSVDYYNEQFF. The CDR3 coding sequence is TGCAGCGTTGACTACTACAATGAGCAGTTCTTC.

This clone turned up a few times. This chain joins TRBV2 and TRBJ2-2; 7 positions agree with TRBD2. The CDR3 is made up of 14 amino acids. The V gene end was trimmed by 7 bases and the J gene end by 2 bases; junction bases not matched to a gene: 4. The V gene's germline CDR1 is SNHLY and CDR2 FYNNEI. The CDR3 sequence is CASKSSGNTGELFF. The CDR3 DNA is TGTGCCAGCAAATCTAGCGGAAACACCGGGGAGCTGTTTTTT.

V is TRBV18 and J is TRBJ2-7; TRBD2 is a possible D gene (6 bases). The CDR3 spans 14 residues. In germline, CDR1 is KGHSH, CDR2 LQKENI. The germline V and J ends were trimmed by 3 bases and 3 bases, with 12 bases remaining between them. CDR3 sequence: CASSPGGNSYEQYF. The DNA for the CDR3 is TGTGCCAGCTCACCGGGGGGAAATAGCTACGAGCAGTACTTC.